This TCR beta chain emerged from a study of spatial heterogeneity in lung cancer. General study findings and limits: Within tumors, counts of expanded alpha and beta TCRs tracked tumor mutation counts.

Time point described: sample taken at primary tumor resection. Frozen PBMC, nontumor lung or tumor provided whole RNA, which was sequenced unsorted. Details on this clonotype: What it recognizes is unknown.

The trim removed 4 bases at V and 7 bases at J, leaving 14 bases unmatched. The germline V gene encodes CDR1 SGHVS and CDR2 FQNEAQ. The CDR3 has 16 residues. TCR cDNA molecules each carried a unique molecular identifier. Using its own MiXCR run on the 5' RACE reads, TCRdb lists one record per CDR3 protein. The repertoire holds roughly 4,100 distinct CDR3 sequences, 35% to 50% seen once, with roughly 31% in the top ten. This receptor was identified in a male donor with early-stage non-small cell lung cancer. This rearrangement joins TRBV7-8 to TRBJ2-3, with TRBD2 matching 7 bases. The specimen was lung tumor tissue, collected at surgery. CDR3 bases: TGTGCCAGCAGCTGGCCCCGAGTCGGGGAGGGGAATACGCAGTATTTT. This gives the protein CASSWPRVGEGNTQYF.